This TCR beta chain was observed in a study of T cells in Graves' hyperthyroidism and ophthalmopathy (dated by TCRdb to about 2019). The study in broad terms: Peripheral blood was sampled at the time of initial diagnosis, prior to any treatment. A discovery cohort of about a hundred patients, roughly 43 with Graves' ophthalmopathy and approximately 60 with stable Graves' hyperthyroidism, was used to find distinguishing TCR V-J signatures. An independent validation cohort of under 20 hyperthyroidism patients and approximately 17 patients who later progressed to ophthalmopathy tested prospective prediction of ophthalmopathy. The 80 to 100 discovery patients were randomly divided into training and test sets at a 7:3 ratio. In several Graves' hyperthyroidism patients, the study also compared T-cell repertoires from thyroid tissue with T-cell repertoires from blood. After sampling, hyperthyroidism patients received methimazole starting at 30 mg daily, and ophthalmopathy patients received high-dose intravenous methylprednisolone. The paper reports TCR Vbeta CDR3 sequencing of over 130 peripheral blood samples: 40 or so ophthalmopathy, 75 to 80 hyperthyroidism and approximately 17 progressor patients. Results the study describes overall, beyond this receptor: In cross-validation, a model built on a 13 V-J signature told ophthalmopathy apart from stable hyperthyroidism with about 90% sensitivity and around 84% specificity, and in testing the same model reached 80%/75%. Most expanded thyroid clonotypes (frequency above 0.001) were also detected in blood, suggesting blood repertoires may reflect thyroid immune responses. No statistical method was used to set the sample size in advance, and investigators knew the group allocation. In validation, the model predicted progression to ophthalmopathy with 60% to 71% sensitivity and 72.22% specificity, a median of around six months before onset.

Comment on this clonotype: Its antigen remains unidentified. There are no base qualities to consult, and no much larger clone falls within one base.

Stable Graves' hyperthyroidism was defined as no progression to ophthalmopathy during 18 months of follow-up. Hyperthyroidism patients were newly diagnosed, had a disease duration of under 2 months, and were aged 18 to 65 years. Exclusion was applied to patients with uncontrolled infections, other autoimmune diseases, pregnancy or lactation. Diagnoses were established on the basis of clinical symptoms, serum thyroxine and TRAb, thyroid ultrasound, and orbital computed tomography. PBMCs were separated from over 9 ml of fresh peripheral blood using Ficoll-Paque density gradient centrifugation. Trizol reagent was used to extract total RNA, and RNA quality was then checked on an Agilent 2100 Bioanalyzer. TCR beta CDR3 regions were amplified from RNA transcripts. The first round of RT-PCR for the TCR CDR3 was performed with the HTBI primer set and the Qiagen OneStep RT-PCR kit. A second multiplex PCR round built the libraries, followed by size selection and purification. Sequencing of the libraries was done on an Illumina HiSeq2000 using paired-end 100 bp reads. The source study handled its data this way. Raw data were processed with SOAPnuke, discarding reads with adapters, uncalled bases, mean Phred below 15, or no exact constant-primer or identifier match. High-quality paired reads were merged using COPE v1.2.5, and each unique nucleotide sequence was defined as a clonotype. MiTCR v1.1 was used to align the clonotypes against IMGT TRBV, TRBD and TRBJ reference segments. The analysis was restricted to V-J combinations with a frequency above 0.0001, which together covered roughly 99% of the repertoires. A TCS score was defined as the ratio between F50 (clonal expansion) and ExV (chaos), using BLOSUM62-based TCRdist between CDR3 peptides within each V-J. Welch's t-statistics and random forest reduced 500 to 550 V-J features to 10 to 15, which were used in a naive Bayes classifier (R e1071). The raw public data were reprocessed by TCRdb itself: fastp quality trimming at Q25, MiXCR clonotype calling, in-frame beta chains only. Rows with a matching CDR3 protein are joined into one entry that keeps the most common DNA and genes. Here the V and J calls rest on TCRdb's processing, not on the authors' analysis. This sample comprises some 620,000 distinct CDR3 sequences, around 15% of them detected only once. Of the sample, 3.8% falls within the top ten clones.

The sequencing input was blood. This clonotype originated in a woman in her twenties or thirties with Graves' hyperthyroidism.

This receptor carries the CDR3 CATQGLQGFNQPQHF. The base sequence is TGTGCCACCCAGGGATTACAGGGGTTCAATCAGCCCCAGCATTTT. The sequence joins TRBV2 to TRBJ1-5; TRBD1 lines up with 7 middle nucleotides. Unmatched junction bases come to 12, with V trimmed by 10 bases and J by 3 bases. Spanning cysteine to phenylalanine, the CDR3 consists of 15 amino acids. The sequence is cut down to CDR3 DNA, 45 bases in frame from base 1. The germline V gene provides CDR1 SNHLY and CDR2 FYNNEI.